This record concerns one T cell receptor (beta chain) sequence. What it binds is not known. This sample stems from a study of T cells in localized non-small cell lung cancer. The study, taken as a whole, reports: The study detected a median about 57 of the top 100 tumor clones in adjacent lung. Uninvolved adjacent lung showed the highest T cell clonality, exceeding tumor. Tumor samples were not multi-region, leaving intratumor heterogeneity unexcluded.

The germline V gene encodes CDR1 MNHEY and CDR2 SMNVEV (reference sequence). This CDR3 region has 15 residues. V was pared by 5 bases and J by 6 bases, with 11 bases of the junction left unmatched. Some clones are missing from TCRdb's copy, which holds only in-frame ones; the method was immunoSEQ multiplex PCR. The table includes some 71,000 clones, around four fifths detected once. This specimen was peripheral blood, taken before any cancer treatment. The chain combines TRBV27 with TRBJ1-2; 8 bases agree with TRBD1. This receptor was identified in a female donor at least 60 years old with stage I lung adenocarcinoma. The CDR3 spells CASSPDPTGANGYTF. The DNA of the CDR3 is TGTGCCAGCAGTCCCGACCCGACAGGGGCTAATGGCTACACCTTC.